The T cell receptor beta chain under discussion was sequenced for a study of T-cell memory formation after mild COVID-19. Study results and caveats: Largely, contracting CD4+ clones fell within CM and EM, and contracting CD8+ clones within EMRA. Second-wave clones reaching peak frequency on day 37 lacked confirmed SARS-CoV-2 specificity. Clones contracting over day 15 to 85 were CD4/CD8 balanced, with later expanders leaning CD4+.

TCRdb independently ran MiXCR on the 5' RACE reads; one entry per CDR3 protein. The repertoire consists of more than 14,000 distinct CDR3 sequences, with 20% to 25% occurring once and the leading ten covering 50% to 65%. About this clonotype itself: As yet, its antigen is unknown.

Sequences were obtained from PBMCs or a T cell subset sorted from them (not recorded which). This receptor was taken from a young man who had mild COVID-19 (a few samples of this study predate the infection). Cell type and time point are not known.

In nucleotides, the CDR3 is TGCAGCGTCCGGACCGGCGGGCCCCGCTACAATGAGCAGTTCTTC. It encodes CSVRTGGPRYNEQFF. V and J are TRBV29-1 and TRBJ2-1; D is perhaps TRBD2 (5 bases). The ends were cut back, 6 bases at V and 3 bases at J, with 18 bases in the middle. There are 15 residues in the CDR3. Germline assignment: CDR1 SQVTM and CDR2 ANQGSEA.